This T cell receptor (beta chain) comes out of a study of blood T cell repertoires in COVID-19. Per the original methods: The authors estimated nucleated cell counts from reference gene primer amplification. Using immunoSEQ multiplex PCR, the repertoire was profiled, and TCRdb retains in-frame clones only, with some absent. That table gives V, J and clone size, and the DNA gave D and trimming. This table has 200,000 to 250,000 clones, about 91% appearing once. Per the germline V gene, CDR1 is KGHSY and CDR2 is FQNENV. Trimming pared 0 bases from V and 1 base from J, leaving 5 bases between. The CDR3 consists of 14 residues.

The origin of this receptor is a man aged 18 to 30 with acute COVID-19. The chain is built from TRBV16 and TRBJ2-3; D gene unclear. The sample was PBMCs or T cells enriched from blood (not recorded which). CDR3 DNA sequence: TGTGCCAGCAGCCAATCGCAGGGCACAGATACGCAGTATTTT. The encoded protein is CASSQSQGTDTQYF.